This TCR beta chain came from a study of OX40 agonist ivuxolimab in advanced cancers. Study at large: Dose-escalation subjects each had hepatocellular carcinoma, melanoma, renal cell or head and neck cancer. Patients were 82.7% male with ages roughly 20 to 90, mean 60. General study results and limits: Among some nonresponders, normalized T-cell clonal expansion was also low. CD8+ T cells (on average) carried more expanded clones than CD4+ T cells.

Using immunoSEQ multiplex PCR, the repertoire was profiled, and TCRdb retains in-frame clones only, with some absent. The table shows around 140,000 clones, with 75% to 95% occurring only once. Trimming removed 4 bases from V and 4 bases from J, with 14 bases in between. Germline lookup yields CDR1 LNHDA and CDR2 SQIVND (reference sequence). The CDR3 is 15 residues long. About this clone itself: Its antigen remains unidentified.

This chain joins TRBV19 and TRBJ1-5, with D maybe TRBD1 (6 bases). The origin of this receptor is an adult with an advanced solid tumor such as melanoma, head and neck, liver or kidney cancer. Specimen: CD4+ or CD8+ T cells sorted from blood, collected in a trial of the OX40 agonist ivuxolimab. CDR3 nucleotides: TGTGCCAGTAGTAGAACAGGGATACGGAATCAGCCCCAGCATTTT. Its translation: CASSRTGIRNQPQHF.